The clone carrying this T cell receptor beta chain has a count of ten or more. Its matching antigen is unknown. The data stem from a study of early T cells in non-severe SARS-CoV-2 infection. Unique molecular identifiers tagged individual cDNA molecules. Each CDR3 protein is one row after TCRdb ran MiXCR on the 5' RACE reads. Of some 70,000 distinct CDR3 sequences in the sample, roughly 10% were seen once. Study-wide results and caveats: VDJdb matching favored anti-spike CD8 responses, missing private and CD4 specificities.

CDR3 length: 14 amino acids. Per germline, CDR1 SQVTM and CDR2 ANQGSEA. V lost 5 bases to trimming and J lost 0 bases, with 11 bases between them. V usage is TRBV29-1 and J usage is TRBJ1-5; D remains unclear. The TCR originated in an adult who was a healthcare worker with PCR-confirmed SARS-CoV-2 infection or an uninfected control (not recorded which). The sequencing sample was made of whole blood. The CDR3: CSVSQELSNQPQHF. The CDR3 DNA follows: TGCAGCGTTTCTCAAGAACTTAGCAATCAGCCCCAGCATTTT.